The rows below give T cell receptor beta chains drawn from one sample of a study of control samples from healthy donors and cancer patients. Here immunoSEQ multiplex PCR was the method, and the copy in TCRdb shows in-frame clones only, minus some. Among around 58,000 clones listed, roughly 88% were seen once. The sample taken for sequencing was blood. These receptors all stem from a middle-aged man in good health. Both conserved end residues are part of each CDR3. The D gene is left open where the match is weak. Rows may omit the clone size; those that give it use once, few, many or a size class.

clone_size: NA
v_call: TRBV5-8
d_call: NA
j_call: TRBJ1-2
cdr3_aa: CASSGRPGYTF
cdr3_nt: TGTGCCAGCAGCGGGAGACCGGGCTACACCTTC

clone_size: NA
v_call: TRBV5-1
d_call: NA
j_call: TRBJ1-1
cdr3_aa: CASSLDRAGVRAFF
cdr3_nt: TGCGCCAGCAGCTTGGACAGGGCTGGGGTTCGGGCTTTCTTT

clone_size: few
v_call: TRBV5-5
d_call: NA
j_call: TRBJ2-3
cdr3_aa: CASSEGSTDTQYF
cdr3_nt: TGTGCCAGCAGCGAGGGCAGCACAGATACGCAGTATTTT

clone_size: NA
v_call: TRBV6-5
d_call: TRBD1
j_call: TRBJ2-5
cdr3_aa: CASSLGQGETQYF
cdr3_nt: TGTGCCAGCAGTTTGGGACAGGGAGAGACCCAGTACTTC

clone_size: once
v_call: TRBV6-2/TRBV6-3
d_call: NA
j_call: TRBJ2-1
cdr3_aa: CASSSTGNEQFF
cdr3_nt: TGTGCCAGCAGTTCGACAGGCAATGAGCAGTTCTTC

clone_size: NA
v_call: TRBV9
d_call: NA
j_call: TRBJ2-5
cdr3_aa: CASSVAVGEPETQYF
cdr3_nt: TGTGCCAGCAGCGTGGCGGTTGGAGAACCGGAGACCCAGTACTTC

clone_size: NA
v_call: TRBV5-6
d_call: NA
j_call: TRBJ2-5
cdr3_aa: CASSLPYQETQYF
cdr3_nt: TGTGCCAGCAGCTTGCCGTACCAAGAGACCCAGTACTTC

clone_size: NA
v_call: TRBV7-8
d_call: NA
j_call: TRBJ2-7
cdr3_aa: CASSPSVGEQYF
cdr3_nt: TGTGCCAGCAGCCCCTCAGTAGGAGAGCAGTACTTC

clone_size: NA
v_call: TRBV2
d_call: NA
j_call: TRBJ1-2
cdr3_aa: CASSVTVRGYTF
cdr3_nt: TGTGCCAGCAGTGTGACAGTAAGGGGCTACACCTTC

clone_size: NA
v_call: TRBV11-3
d_call: NA
j_call: TRBJ2-3
cdr3_aa: CASSFSDTQYF
cdr3_nt: TGTGCCAGCAGCTTTTCGGATACGCAGTATTTT

clone_size: NA
v_call: TRBV2
d_call: NA
j_call: TRBJ1-5
cdr3_aa: CASSVEGQPRHF
cdr3_nt: TGTGCCAGCAGTGTCGAAGGACAGCCCCGACATTTT

clone_size: NA
v_call: TRBV6-5
d_call: NA
j_call: TRBJ2-1
cdr3_aa: CASSLYPPSYNEQFF
cdr3_nt: TGTGCCAGCAGTCTTTACCCCCCCTCCTACAATGAGCAGTTCTTC

clone_size: NA
v_call: TRBV27
d_call: TRBD2
j_call: TRBJ2-3
cdr3_aa: CASRAGGRPDTQYF
cdr3_nt: TGTGCCAGCCGAGCGGGAGGCCGACCGGATACGCAGTATTTT

clone_size: NA
v_call: TRBV5-6
d_call: NA
j_call: TRBJ2-3
cdr3_aa: CASTLGDTQYF
cdr3_nt: TGTGCCAGCACCCTGGGAGATACGCAGTATTTT

clone_size: NA
v_call: TRBV11-2
d_call: NA
j_call: TRBJ1-1
cdr3_aa: CASSLDTVNTEAFF
cdr3_nt: TGTGCCAGCAGCTTGGACACAGTGAACACTGAAGCTTTCTTT

clone_size: NA
v_call: TRBV24-1
d_call: TRBD2
j_call: TRBJ2-5
cdr3_aa: CATSELPGRGLEETQYF
cdr3_nt: TGTGCCACCAGTGAACTCCCCGGGAGGGGTCTAGAAGAGACCCAGTACTTC

clone_size: NA
v_call: TRBV27
d_call: NA
j_call: TRBJ2-7
cdr3_aa: CASSFGQNPYEQYF
cdr3_nt: TGTGCCAGCAGTTTCGGACAGAACCCCTACGAGCAGTACTTC

clone_size: NA
v_call: TRBV5-1
d_call: NA
j_call: TRBJ2-7
cdr3_aa: CASSLLQGGPYEQYF
cdr3_nt: TGCGCCAGCAGCTTGCTCCAAGGGGGACCCTACGAGCAGTACTTC

clone_size: NA
v_call: TRBV5-1
d_call: NA
j_call: TRBJ2-7
cdr3_aa: CASSLLLDFQTYEQYF
cdr3_nt: TGCGCCAGCAGCTTACTTCTGGATTTCCAAACGTACGAGCAGTACTTC

clone_size: few
v_call: TRBV10-3
d_call: TRBD2
j_call: TRBJ2-7
cdr3_aa: CAITPSPETSTSYEQYF
cdr3_nt: TGTGCCATCACTCCCTCCCCGGAGACTAGCACCTCCTACGAGCAGTACTTC

clone_size: NA
v_call: TRBV5-1
d_call: NA
j_call: TRBJ2-1
cdr3_aa: CASSLQGGEYNEQFF
cdr3_nt: TGCGCCAGCAGCTTGCAGGGGGGCGAATACAATGAGCAGTTCTTC

clone_size: NA
v_call: TRBV24-1
d_call: NA
j_call: TRBJ2-5
cdr3_aa: CATSAWETQYF
cdr3_nt: TGTGCCACCAGTGCTTGGGAGACCCAGTACTTC

clone_size: NA
v_call: TRBV28
d_call: NA
j_call: TRBJ1-3
cdr3_aa: CASSLGRYSGNTIYF
cdr3_nt: TGTGCCAGCAGTTTGGGGCGGTACTCTGGAAACACCATATATTTT

clone_size: NA
v_call: TRBV7-9
d_call: NA
j_call: TRBJ1-5
cdr3_aa: CASSPKDQPQHF
cdr3_nt: TGTGCCAGCAGCCCTAAGGATCAGCCCCAGCATTTT

clone_size: NA
v_call: TRBV18
d_call: NA
j_call: TRBJ1-1
cdr3_aa: CASSRGGGMNTEAFF
cdr3_nt: TGTGCCAGCTCAAGAGGGGGTGGGATGAACACTGAAGCTTTCTTT

clone_size: NA
v_call: TRBV12-5
d_call: NA
j_call: TRBJ2-1
cdr3_aa: CASGLSPGNNEQFF
cdr3_nt: TGTGCTAGTGGTTTGTCTCCAGGCAACAATGAGCAGTTCTTC

clone_size: NA
v_call: TRBV18
d_call: TRBD1
j_call: TRBJ1-1
cdr3_aa: CASSTSGTGSGGTEAFF
cdr3_nt: TGTGCCAGCTCAACCTCTGGGACAGGGTCGGGGGGCACTGAAGCTTTCTTT

clone_size: NA
v_call: TRBV6-5
d_call: TRBD1
j_call: TRBJ1-1
cdr3_aa: CASRATGGRTEAFF
cdr3_nt: TGTGCCAGCAGGGCAACAGGGGGCAGGACTGAAGCTTTCTTT

clone_size: NA
v_call: TRBV27
d_call: NA
j_call: TRBJ1-6
cdr3_aa: CASKDSMGSPLHF
cdr3_nt: TGTGCCAGCAAAGACTCTATGGGTTCACCCCTCCACTTT

clone_size: NA
v_call: TRBV5-5
d_call: TRBD2
j_call: TRBJ2-3
cdr3_aa: CASSLLASSTDTQYF
cdr3_nt: TGTGCCAGCAGCCTACTAGCGTCTAGCACAGATACGCAGTATTTT

clone_size: NA
v_call: TRBV28
d_call: NA
j_call: TRBJ2-7
cdr3_aa: CASNRVPYEQYF
cdr3_nt: TGTGCCAGCAACAGGGTTCCCTACGAGCAGTACTTC

clone_size: NA
v_call: TRBV6-5
d_call: TRBD1
j_call: TRBJ2-7
cdr3_aa: CASSYTGTGGVEQYF
cdr3_nt: TGTGCCAGCAGTTACACCGGGACAGGGGGCGTCGAGCAGTACTTC

clone_size: few
v_call: TRBV3-1/TRBV3-2
d_call: NA
j_call: TRBJ2-2
cdr3_aa: CASSQRGNGELFF
cdr3_nt: TGTGCCAGCAGCCAAAGGGGGAACGGGGAGCTGTTTTTT

clone_size: once
v_call: TRBV19
d_call: NA
j_call: TRBJ1-1
cdr3_aa: CASSIMGLNTEAFF
cdr3_nt: TGTGCCAGTAGTATTATGGGGCTGAACACTGAAGCTTTCTTT

clone_size: once
v_call: TRBV5-1
d_call: NA
j_call: TRBJ2-5
cdr3_aa: CASSLDGGEWETQYF
cdr3_nt: TGCGCCAGCAGCTTGGATGGGGGAGAGTGGGAGACCCAGTACTTC

clone_size: NA
v_call: TRBV6-5
d_call: NA
j_call: TRBJ2-5
cdr3_aa: CASSYSFTGSQETQYF
cdr3_nt: TGTGCCAGCAGTTACTCGTTTACCGGGAGCCAAGAGACCCAGTACTTC

clone_size: NA
v_call: TRBV28
d_call: TRBD2
j_call: TRBJ2-1
cdr3_aa: CASIGLGYNEQFF
cdr3_nt: TGTGCCAGCATTGGACTAGGATACAATGAGCAGTTCTTC